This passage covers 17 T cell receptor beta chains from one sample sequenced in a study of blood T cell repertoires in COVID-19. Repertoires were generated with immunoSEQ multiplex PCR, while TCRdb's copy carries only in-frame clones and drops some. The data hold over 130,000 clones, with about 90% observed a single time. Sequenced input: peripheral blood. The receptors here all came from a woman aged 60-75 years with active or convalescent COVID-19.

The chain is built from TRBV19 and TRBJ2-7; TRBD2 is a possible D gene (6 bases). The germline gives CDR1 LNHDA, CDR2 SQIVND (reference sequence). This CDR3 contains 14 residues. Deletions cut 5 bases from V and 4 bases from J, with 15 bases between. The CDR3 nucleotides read TGTGCCAGTAGTCGGCCGGGACTTCCATACGAGCAGTACTTC. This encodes CASSRPGLPYEQYF.

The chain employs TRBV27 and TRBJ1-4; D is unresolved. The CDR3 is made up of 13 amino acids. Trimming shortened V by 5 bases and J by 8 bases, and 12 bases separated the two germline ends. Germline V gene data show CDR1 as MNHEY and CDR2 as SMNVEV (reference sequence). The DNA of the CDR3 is TGTGCCAGCAGTCCCGGGTGGCAGGAAAAACTGTTTTTT. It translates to CASSPGWQEKLFF.

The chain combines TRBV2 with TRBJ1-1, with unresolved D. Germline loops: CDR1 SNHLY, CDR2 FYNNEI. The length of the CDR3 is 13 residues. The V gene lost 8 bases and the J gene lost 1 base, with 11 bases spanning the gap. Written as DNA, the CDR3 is TGTGCCAGCCGGATGGAGGGGAACACTGAAGCTTTCTTT. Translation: CASRMEGNTEAFF.

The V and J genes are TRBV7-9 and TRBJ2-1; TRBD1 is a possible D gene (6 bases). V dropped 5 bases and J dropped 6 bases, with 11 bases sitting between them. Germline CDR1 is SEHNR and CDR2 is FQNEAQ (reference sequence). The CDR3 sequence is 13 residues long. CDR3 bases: TGTGCCAGCAGCCAAGACAGGATCAATGAGCAGTTCTTC. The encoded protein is CASSQDRINEQFF. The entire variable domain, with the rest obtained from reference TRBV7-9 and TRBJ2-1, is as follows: DTGVSQNPRHKITKRGQNVTFRCDPISEHNRLYWYRQTLGQGPEFLTYFQNEAQLEKSRLLSDRFSAERPKGSFSTLEIQRTEQGDSAMYLCASSQDRINEQFFGPGTRLTVL.

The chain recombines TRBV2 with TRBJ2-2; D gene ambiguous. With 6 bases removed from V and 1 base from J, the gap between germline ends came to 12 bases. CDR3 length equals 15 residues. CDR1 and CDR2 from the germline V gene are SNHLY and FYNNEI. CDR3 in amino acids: CASRASPGNTGELFF. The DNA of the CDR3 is TGTGCCAGCAGGGCATCCCCGGGGAACACCGGGGAGCTGTTTTTT.

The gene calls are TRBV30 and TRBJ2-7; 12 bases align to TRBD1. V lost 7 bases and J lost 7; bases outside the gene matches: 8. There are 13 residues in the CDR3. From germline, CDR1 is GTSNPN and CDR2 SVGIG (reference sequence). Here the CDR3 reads CALSGTGGEEQYF. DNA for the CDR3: TGTGCCTTGTCCGGGACAGGGGGCGAAGAGCAGTACTTC.

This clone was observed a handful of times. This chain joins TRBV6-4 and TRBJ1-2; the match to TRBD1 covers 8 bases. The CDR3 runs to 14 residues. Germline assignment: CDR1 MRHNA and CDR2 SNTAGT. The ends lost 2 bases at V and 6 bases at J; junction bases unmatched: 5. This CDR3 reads CASSDRQGTDGYTF. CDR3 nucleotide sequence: TGTGCCAGCAGTGACCGACAGGGGACCGATGGCTACACCTTC.

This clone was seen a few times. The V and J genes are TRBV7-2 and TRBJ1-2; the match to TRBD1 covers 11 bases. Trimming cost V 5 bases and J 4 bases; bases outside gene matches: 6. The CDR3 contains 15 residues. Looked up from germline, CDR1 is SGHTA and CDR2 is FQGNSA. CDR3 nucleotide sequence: TGTGCCAGCAGCGCCGGGACAGGGGGACCCTATGGCTACACCTTC. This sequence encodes CASSAGTGGPYGYTF.

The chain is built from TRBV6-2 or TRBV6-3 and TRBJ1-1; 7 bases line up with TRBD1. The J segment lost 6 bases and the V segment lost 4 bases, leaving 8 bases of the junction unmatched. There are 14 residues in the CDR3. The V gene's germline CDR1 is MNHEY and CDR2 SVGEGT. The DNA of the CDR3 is TGTGCCAGCAGTTTGGGACAGCCCAACCCTGAAGCTTTCTTT. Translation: CASSLGQPNPEAFF.

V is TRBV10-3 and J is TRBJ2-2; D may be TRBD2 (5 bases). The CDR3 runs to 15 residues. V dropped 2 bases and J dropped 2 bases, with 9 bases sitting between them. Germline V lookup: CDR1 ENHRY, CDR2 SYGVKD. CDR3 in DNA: TGTGCCATCAGTGAGGCCCGGGGTAACACCGGGGAGCTGTTTTTT. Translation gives CAISEARGNTGELFF.

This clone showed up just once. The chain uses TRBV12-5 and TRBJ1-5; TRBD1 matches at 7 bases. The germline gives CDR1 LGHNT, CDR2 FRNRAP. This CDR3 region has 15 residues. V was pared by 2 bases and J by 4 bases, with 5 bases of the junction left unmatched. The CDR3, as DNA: TGTGCTAGTGGTTTGTACACAGGGGATAATCAGCCCCAGCATTTT. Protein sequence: CASGLYTGDNQPQHF.

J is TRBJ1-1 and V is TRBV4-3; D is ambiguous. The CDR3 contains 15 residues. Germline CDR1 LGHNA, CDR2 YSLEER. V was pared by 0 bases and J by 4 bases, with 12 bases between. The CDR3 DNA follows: TGCGCCAGCAGCCAAGATTTGAGGGATGGCACTGAAGCTTTCTTT. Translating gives CASSQDLRDGTEAFF.

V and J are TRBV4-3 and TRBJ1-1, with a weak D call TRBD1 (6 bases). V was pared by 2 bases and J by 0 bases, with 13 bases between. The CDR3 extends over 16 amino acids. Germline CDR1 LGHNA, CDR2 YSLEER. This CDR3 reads CASSQQGPHMNTEAFF. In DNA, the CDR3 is TGCGCCAGCAGCCAACAGGGGCCCCATATGAACACTGAAGCTTTCTTT.

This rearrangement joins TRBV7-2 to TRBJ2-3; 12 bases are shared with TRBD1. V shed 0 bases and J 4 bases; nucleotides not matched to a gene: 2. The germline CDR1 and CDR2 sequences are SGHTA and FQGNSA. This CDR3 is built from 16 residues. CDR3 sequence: CASSLAGTGGADTQYF. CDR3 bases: TGTGCCAGCAGCTTAGCCGGGACAGGGGGCGCAGATACGCAGTATTTT.

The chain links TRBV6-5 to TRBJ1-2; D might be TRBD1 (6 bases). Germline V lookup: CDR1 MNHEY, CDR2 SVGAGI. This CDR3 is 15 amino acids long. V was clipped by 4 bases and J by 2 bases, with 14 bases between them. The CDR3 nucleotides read TGTGCCAGCAGTTCCACAGGGTTACCCAACTATGGCTACACCTTC. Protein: CASSSTGLPNYGYTF.

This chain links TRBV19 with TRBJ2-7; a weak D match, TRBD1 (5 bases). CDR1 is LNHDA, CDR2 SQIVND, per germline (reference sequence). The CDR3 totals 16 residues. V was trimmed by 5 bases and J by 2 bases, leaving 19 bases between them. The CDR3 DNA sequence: TGTGCCAGTAGTCCACGTAAAGGGGCCGCCCCCTACGAGCAGTACTTC. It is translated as CASSPRKGAAPYEQYF.

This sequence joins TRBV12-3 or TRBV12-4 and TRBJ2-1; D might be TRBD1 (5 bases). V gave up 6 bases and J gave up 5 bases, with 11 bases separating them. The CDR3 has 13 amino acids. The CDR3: CASSPDRNNEQFF. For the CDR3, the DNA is TGTGCCAGCAGCCCCGACAGAAACAATGAGCAGTTCTTC.